The 20 T cell receptor beta chains presented below share a single source sample, sequenced in a study of T-cell reconstitution after alpha-beta-depleted transplantation in children. The authors prepared the TCRbeta library with unique molecular identifiers. TCRdb used MiXCR to reprocess the PCR reads, holding one entry per CDR3 protein. Here the sample spans approximately 200,000 distinct CDR3 sequences, less than 15% being singletons. The specimen comprised PBMCs from the stem cell graft donor, sampled from the stem cell graft. These receptors came from a human donor who donated a stem cell graft to a child with acute lymphoblastic leukemia.

This clonotype was recorded many times. The chain joins TRBV27 to TRBJ1-3; D is unclear. Trimming removed 5 bases from V and 5 bases from J, with 10 bases in between. The germline V gene encodes CDR1 MNHEY and CDR2 SMNVEV (reference sequence). The CDR3 contains 13 residues. CDR3 region: CASSPSDRNTIYF. The CDR3 DNA reads as TGTGCCAGCAGTCCTTCGGATCGAAACACCATATATTTT.

The table lists this clonotype with many counts. In DNA form, the CDR3 reads TGCGCCAGCAGCCGGGCTCCGGGACCCTCTGGTCATGAGCAGTTCTTC. Encoded protein: CASSRAPGPSGHEQFF. The chain carries TRBV5-1 and TRBJ2-1; D may be TRBD1 or TRBD2 (5 bases each). The CDR3 has 16 amino acids. V was clipped by 4 bases and J by 8 bases, with 22 bases between them. Germline CDR1 SGHRS, CDR2 YFSETQ.

This clonotype was detected a few times. The chain uses TRBV7-9 and TRBJ2-5, with no clear D. The CDR3 spans 15 residues. Trimming left V 4 bases short and J 2 bases short, with 14 bases between. Germline values: CDR1 SEHNR, CDR2 FQNEAQ (reference sequence). The CDR3, as DNA: TGTGCCAGCAGCTACCCCAGATACCGGCAAGAGACCCAGTACTTC. Translation: CASSYPRYRQETQYF.

This clonotype has ten or more counts. CDR3 sequence reads: CASSADRSGNTIYF. DNA of the CDR3: TGCGCCAGCAGCGCGGACAGATCTGGAAACACCATATATTTT. The V call is TRBV5-1, the J call TRBJ1-3; maybe TRBD1 (6 bases). Germline CDR1 and CDR2: SGHRS and YFSETQ. V was trimmed by 4 bases and J by 1 base, leaving 9 bases between them. CDR3 length: 14 amino acids. The full variable domain, completed using reference TRBV5-1 and TRBJ1-3, is KAGVTQTPRYLIKTRGQQVTLSCSPISGHRSVSWYQQTPGQGLQFLFEYFSETQRNKGNFPGRFSGRQFSNSRSEMNVSTLELGDSALYLCASSADRSGNTIYFGEGSWLTVV.

This clonotype was seen a handful of times. The rearrangement uses TRBV7-9 and TRBJ2-1; 8 bases are a match to TRBD1. The CDR3 extends over 14 amino acids. The V gene end was trimmed by 1 base and the J gene end by 8 bases; junction bases not matched to a gene: 4. Germline CDR1 SEHNR, CDR2 FQNEAQ (reference sequence). The CDR3 is CASSLDRGNDEQFF. CDR3 nucleotide sequence: TGTGCCAGCAGCTTAGACAGGGGGAACGATGAGCAGTTCTTC.

This clonotype was found a few times. J is TRBJ1-1 and V is TRBV18; D is unresolved. CDR1 is KGHSH and CDR2 is LQKENI in the germline V gene. Trimming left V 2 bases short and J 4 bases short, with 8 bases between. This CDR3 is 13 amino acids long. CDR3 in DNA: TGTGCCAGCTCACCAGGGGTGAGCACTGAAGCTTTCTTT. Encoded protein: CASSPGVSTEAFF.

This clonotype has at least ten counts. J is TRBJ2-7 and V is TRBV28; perhaps TRBD2 as D (6 bases). This CDR3 region has 15 residues. V lost 3 bases to trimming and J lost 0 bases, with 12 bases between them. Germline V CDR1 and CDR2: MDHEN, SYDVKM. CDR3 sequence reads: CASSLAGPSSYEQYF. CDR3 nucleotide sequence: TGTGCCAGCAGTTTGGCGGGACCGAGCTCCTACGAGCAGTACTTC.

This clonotype was seen more than once but under ten times. The genes are TRBV7-9 and TRBJ2-1, with TRBD1 matching 10 bases. V gave up 7 bases and J gave up 8 bases; unmatched junction bases: 26. Per germline, CDR1 SEHNR and CDR2 FQNEAQ (reference sequence). The CDR3 has 20 amino acids. The CDR3 reads CASIQTTGTGDGWREYEQFF. The CDR3 nucleotides are TGTGCCAGCATCCAGACAACCGGGACAGGGGATGGGTGGCGGGAGTATGAGCAGTTCTTC.

This clonotype was found many times. The chain carries TRBV20-1 and TRBJ2-5, with D possibly being TRBD1 (6 bases). CDR3 length: 14 residues. The germline V gene has CDR1 DFQATT and CDR2 SNEGSKA (reference sequence). Trimming shortened V by 1 base and J by 1 base, and 10 bases separated the two germline ends. CDR3 region: CSARGGRGQETQYF. In DNA form, the CDR3 reads TGCAGTGCTAGAGGTGGCAGGGGCCAAGAGACCCAGTACTTC.

This clonotype was counted many times. This chain links TRBV5-1 with TRBJ2-5, with TRBD1 matching over 7 bases. Germline V gene sequence: CDR1 SGHRS, CDR2 YFSETQ. V shed 1 base and J 2 bases; nucleotides not matched to a gene: 5. The CDR3 spans 15 residues. In nucleotides, the CDR3 is TGCGCCAGCAGCTTGTACTCAGGGGGTCAAGAGACCCAGTACTTC. Translated, it gives CASSLYSGGQETQYF.

This clonotype was observed a handful of times. The genes are TRBV11-2 and TRBJ2-1; 10 nucleotides agree with TRBD2. CDR3 size: 15 residues. With V trimmed by 2 bases and J by 6 bases, 4 bases remained unmatched. From germline, CDR1 is SGHAT and CDR2 FQNNGV. DNA for the CDR3: TGTGCCAGCAGCTTAATTAGCGGGAGGATCAATGAGCAGTTCTTC. This codes for CASSLISGRINEQFF.

This clonotype was seen many times. The chain is built from TRBV12-3 or TRBV12-4 and TRBJ1-1, with D uncertain. CDR3 size: 13 residues. V lost 4 bases and J 4 bases, leaving 10 bases between the germline ends. DNA of the CDR3: TGTGCCAGCAGTTACGGGCGTAGCACTGAAGCTTTCTTT. Its translation: CASSYGRSTEAFF.

This clonotype was detected many times. The chain is built from TRBV7-6 and TRBJ2-3; perhaps TRBD1 as D (5 bases). This CDR3 spans 13 amino acids. The germline gives CDR1 SGHVS, CDR2 FNYEAQ. Trimming stripped 5 bases from V and 6 bases from J, with 12 bases between. The CDR3 sequence: CASSDPAGDTQYF. The CDR3 coding sequence is TGTGCCAGCAGCGATCCAGCAGGGGATACGCAGTATTTT.

This clonotype has more than one count but fewer than ten. V gene TRBV29-1 combines with J gene TRBJ2-7, with 12 bases that match TRBD1. This CDR3 spans 16 amino acids. V lost 1 base and J lost 0; bases outside the gene matches: 4. From germline, CDR1 is SQVTM and CDR2 ANQGSEA. CDR3 nucleotide sequence: TGCAGCGTTGAAGGGGACAGGGGGCTGACCTCCTACGAGCAGTACTTC. This gives the protein CSVEGDRGLTSYEQYF.

This clonotype was picked up a small number of times. This rearrangement joins TRBV5-5 to TRBJ2-7; D is unresolved. V lost 4 bases, J lost 7 bases, and 12 bases lay in between. The CDR3 totals 12 residues. The germline V gene has CDR1 SGHKS and CDR2 YYEKEE (reference sequence). This CDR3 is CASSPTLQEQYF. The CDR3, as DNA: TGTGCCAGCAGCCCAACATTACAAGAGCAGTACTTC. The full variable domain, in which reference TRBV5-5 and TRBJ2-7 provide the parts outside the CDR3, is DAGVTQSPTHLIKTRGQQVTLRCSPISGHKSVSWYQQVLGQGPQFIFQYYEKEERGRGNFPDRFSARQFPNYSSELNVNALLLGDSALYLCASSPTLQEQYFGPGTRLTVT.

The J gene is TRBJ2-7, the V gene TRBV7-6; D gene ambiguous. Between the trimmed V and J ends, which lost 6 bases and 0 bases, there was a span of 21 bases. CDR1 and CDR2 from the germline V gene are SGHVS and FNYEAQ. CDR3 size: 17 residues. CDR3 protein: CASRLQPPDRRSYEQYF. CDR3 nucleotides: TGTGCCAGCAGGTTACAGCCCCCAGATCGTCGCTCCTACGAGCAGTACTTC. Together with reference TRBV7-6 and TRBJ2-7, the CDR3 gives the full variable domain: GAGVSQSPRYKVTKRGQDVALRCDPISGHVSLYWYRQALGQGPEFLTYFNYEAQQDKSGLPNDRFSAERPEGSISTLTIQRTEQRDSAMYRCASRLQPPDRRSYEQYFGPGTRLTVT.

The table lists this clonotype with a few counts. This chain joins TRBV12-3 or TRBV12-4 and TRBJ2-7; D is undetermined. The CDR3 runs to 11 residues. V shed 2 bases and J shed 9 bases, with 8 bases lying between them. CDR3 region: CASSLLEWQYF. The CDR3, as DNA: TGTGCCAGCAGTTTATTGGAGTGGCAGTACTTC.

This clonotype was recorded once. The junction shows a germline mismatch at one end, possibly a read error. V and J are TRBV3-1 and TRBJ2-1; D gene uncertain. CDR1 and CDR2 from the germline V gene are LGHDT and YNNKEL (reference sequence). The CDR3 length is 13 residues. CDR3: CASSQDRYNDQFF. CDR3 nucleotides: TGTGCCAGCAGCCAAGATCGGTACAATGACCAGTTCTTC.

At least ten counts were recorded for this clonotype. The chain recombines TRBV5-1 with TRBJ1-5, with 7 nucleotides matching TRBD1. The germline V gene encodes CDR1 SGHRS and CDR2 YFSETQ. V dropped 4 bases and J dropped 3; count of bases not matched to a gene: 7. The CDR3 is made up of 15 amino acids. The CDR3 DNA follows: TGCGCCAGCAGCAAAGATGGACAGGACAATCAGCCCCAGCATTTT. Amino acids: CASSKDGQDNQPQHF.

In its sample, this clonotype was seen many times. The chain has TRBV27 and TRBJ2-7; TRBD2 aligns across 12 bases. Germline assignment: CDR1 MNHEY and CDR2 SMNVEV (reference sequence). The trim removed 3 bases at V and 5 bases at J, leaving 2 bases unmatched. The CDR3 length is 14 residues. CDR3 coding DNA: TGTGCCAGCAGTTTCCGACTAGCGGGAGACGAGCAGTACTTC. This translates into CASSFRLAGDEQYF.